Listed below are T cell receptor beta chains from one sample, sequenced in a study of blood T cell repertoires in COVID-19. Method: immunoSEQ multiplex PCR; TCRdb's copy keeps in-frame clones and lacks some. The data show approximately 450,000 clones, 70% to 90% seen once. The specimen was PBMCs or T cells enriched from blood (not recorded which). The receptors originated from a young woman with acute COVID-19. CDR3s leave out the opening cysteine and the closing phenylalanine or tryptophan. Each record gives: V gene, D gene, J gene, CDR3 length, CDR3 protein. A D gene is named only where the DNA matches it firmly.

v_gene: TRBV7-2; d_gene: TRBD2; j_gene: TRBJ2-7; len: 14; CDR3aa: ASSLNSAGVKYEQY
v_gene: TRBV7-9; d_gene: NA; j_gene: TRBJ1-2; len: 13; CDR3aa: ASPPTDQGGYGYT
v_gene: TRBV11-2; d_gene: TRBD2; j_gene: TRBJ2-1; len: 14; CDR3aa: ASSYLSAGVNNEQF
v_gene: TRBV4-3; d_gene: TRBD2; j_gene: TRBJ2-1; len: 16; CDR3aa: ASSQELPTGGRAIEQF
v_gene: TRBV7-2; d_gene: TRBD2; j_gene: TRBJ2-2; len: 14; CDR3aa: ASSLVLAGVTGELF
v_gene: TRBV27; d_gene: TRBD1; j_gene: TRBJ1-2; len: 12; CDR3aa: ASSSGQDPYGYT
v_gene: TRBV28; d_gene: NA; j_gene: TRBJ1-6; len: 13; CDR3aa: ASSSPQGGESPLH
v_gene: TRBV29-1; d_gene: NA; j_gene: TRBJ2-3; len: 8; CDR3aa: SVGGGAQY
v_gene: TRBV19; d_gene: NA; j_gene: TRBJ1-5; len: 10; CDR3aa: ASSMSYQPQH
v_gene: TRBV15; d_gene: NA; j_gene: TRBJ1-5; len: 12; CDR3aa: ATSITGSEQPQH
v_gene: TRBV12-3/TRBV12-4; d_gene: NA; j_gene: TRBJ1-3; len: 9; CDR3aa: ASSFRNTIY
v_gene: TRBV2; d_gene: NA; j_gene: TRBJ2-3; len: 11; CDR3aa: ASRLSIADTQY
v_gene: TRBV25-1; d_gene: NA; j_gene: TRBJ1-4; len: 13; CDR3aa: ASSRDIDINEKLF
v_gene: TRBV6-5; d_gene: NA; j_gene: TRBJ2-7; len: 12; CDR3aa: ASSTRDISYEQY
v_gene: TRBV28; d_gene: TRBD2; j_gene: TRBJ2-7; len: 13; CDR3aa: ASQDNRAGGPEQY
v_gene: TRBV5-1; d_gene: NA; j_gene: TRBJ2-7; len: 12; CDR3aa: ASSLVGQSYEQY
v_gene: TRBV18; d_gene: TRBD1; j_gene: TRBJ1-6; len: 13; CDR3aa: ASSRQGVYNSPLH
v_gene: TRBV7-2; d_gene: TRBD2; j_gene: TRBJ2-5; len: 12; CDR3aa: ASSSGLVVETQY
v_gene: TRBV6-5; d_gene: NA; j_gene: TRBJ1-2; len: 10; CDR3aa: ASRPDRMLVT
v_gene: TRBV12-5; d_gene: NA; j_gene: TRBJ2-7; len: 12; CDR3aa: ASGLVTGGYEQY
v_gene: TRBV27; d_gene: TRBD1; j_gene: TRBJ2-7; len: 13; CDR3aa: ASSPQTGGTYEQY
v_gene: TRBV6-2/TRBV6-3; d_gene: TRBD2; j_gene: TRBJ2-3; len: 15; CDR3aa: ASSYDPTSGVTDTQY
v_gene: TRBV24-1; d_gene: NA; j_gene: TRBJ2-1; len: 14; CDR3aa: ATSGAGIGIYNEQF
v_gene: TRBV5-4; d_gene: NA; j_gene: TRBJ1-1; len: 12; CDR3aa: ASSQTTGNTEAF
v_gene: TRBV7-2; d_gene: NA; j_gene: TRBJ2-3; len: 11; CDR3aa: ASSITGSDTQY
v_gene: TRBV7-6; d_gene: TRBD2; j_gene: TRBJ2-1; len: 15; CDR3aa: ASSLRSGGADYNEQF
v_gene: TRBV11-2; d_gene: NA; j_gene: TRBJ2-5; len: 12; CDR3aa: ASSLGQGRETQY
v_gene: TRBV11-3; d_gene: NA; j_gene: TRBJ2-1; len: 13; CDR3aa: ASSLVKGFYNEQF
v_gene: TRBV7-9; d_gene: NA; j_gene: TRBJ1-6; len: 14; CDR3aa: ASSLLRSSYNSPLH
v_gene: TRBV21-1; d_gene: NA; j_gene: TRBJ1-5; len: 11; CDR3aa: AAPRGLNQPQH
v_gene: TRBV9; d_gene: NA; j_gene: TRBJ1-2; len: 13; CDR3aa: ASSGFNRGTYGYT
v_gene: TRBV29-1; d_gene: NA; j_gene: TRBJ2-3; len: 14; CDR3aa: SVVDRPPSSTDTQY
v_gene: TRBV18; d_gene: NA; j_gene: TRBJ2-1; len: 12; CDR3aa: ASSPTELVNEQF
v_gene: TRBV2; d_gene: NA; j_gene: TRBJ2-2; len: 12; CDR3aa: ASSGQRVTGELF
v_gene: TRBV6-1; d_gene: TRBD2; j_gene: TRBJ2-7; len: 12; CDR3aa: ASSEATSVYEQY
v_gene: TRBV28; d_gene: NA; j_gene: TRBJ1-3; len: 14; CDR3aa: ASSVRGGTSGNTIY
v_gene: TRBV19; d_gene: TRBD1; j_gene: TRBJ2-7; len: 15; CDR3aa: ASSISKRQGGTYEQY
v_gene: TRBV28; d_gene: TRBD1; j_gene: TRBJ2-7; len: 12; CDR3aa: ASSLPQGTYEQY
v_gene: TRBV4-1; d_gene: NA; j_gene: TRBJ2-3; len: 14; CDR3aa: ASSARTKSSTDTQY
v_gene: TRBV3-1/TRBV3-2; d_gene: NA; j_gene: TRBJ1-2; len: 15; CDR3aa: ASSQDNTRDLNYGYT
v_gene: TRBV7-9; d_gene: NA; j_gene: TRBJ1-5; len: 12; CDR3aa: ASSLSGPNQPQH
v_gene: TRBV10-3; d_gene: NA; j_gene: TRBJ2-3; len: 11; CDR3aa: AISVTPSDTQY
v_gene: TRBV7-4; d_gene: TRBD2; j_gene: TRBJ2-1; len: 13; CDR3aa: ASSLQGGPYNEQF
v_gene: TRBV7-9; d_gene: TRBD2; j_gene: NA; len: 14; CDR3aa: ARGGLAGTGGETQY
v_gene: TRBV7-8; d_gene: NA; j_gene: TRBJ1-1; len: 13; CDR3aa: ASSSSSGGAGEAF
v_gene: TRBV7-9; d_gene: NA; j_gene: TRBJ1-3; len: 13; CDR3aa: ASSLEGGSGNTIY
v_gene: TRBV5-1; d_gene: TRBD2; j_gene: TRBJ2-3; len: 13; CDR3aa: ASNLRGGPTDTQY
v_gene: TRBV6-5; d_gene: TRBD1; j_gene: TRBJ1-1; len: 11; CDR3aa: ASSSQGDTEAF
v_gene: TRBV19; d_gene: TRBD1; j_gene: TRBJ1-2; len: 18; CDR3aa: ASTLNIRRDRVVDRSGYT
v_gene: TRBV18; d_gene: TRBD1; j_gene: TRBJ1-2; len: 15; CDR3aa: ASSQTDSRGLVDGYT
v_gene: TRBV20-1; d_gene: NA; j_gene: TRBJ1-1; len: 8; CDR3aa: SASLTEAF
v_gene: TRBV2; d_gene: NA; j_gene: TRBJ1-1; len: 13; CDR3aa: ASSERHLSNTEAF
v_gene: TRBV5-5; d_gene: NA; j_gene: TRBJ1-4; len: 14; CDR3aa: ASSLDSGATNEKLF
v_gene: TRBV2; d_gene: TRBD1; j_gene: TRBJ2-1; len: 12; CDR3aa: ASSRDRSGGEQF
v_gene: TRBV28; d_gene: TRBD1; j_gene: TRBJ1-2; len: 12; CDR3aa: ASLTGEAPYGYT
v_gene: TRBV11-3; d_gene: NA; j_gene: TRBJ2-7; len: 12; CDR3aa: ASSLEPGSLEQY
v_gene: TRBV5-1; d_gene: NA; j_gene: TRBJ1-1; len: 13; CDR3aa: ASSTRGRLNTEAF
v_gene: TRBV2; d_gene: NA; j_gene: TRBJ1-5; len: 12; CDR3aa: ASTIGLSNQPQH
v_gene: TRBV19; d_gene: NA; j_gene: TRBJ1-5; len: 11; CDR3aa: ASKDRTNQPQH